The clone carrying this TCR beta chain turned up a few times. No antigen is known for it. The data belong to a study of T cells after yellow fever vaccination. TCRdb re-derived calls from the 5' RACE reads in MiXCR, one entry per CDR3 protein. Of 250,000 to 400,000 distinct CDR3 sequences listed, roughly 4.3% are singletons. Whole-study results and caveats: Though weaker, the secondary response peaked faster, on day 5 versus 15.

The germline V gene encodes CDR1 SGDLS and CDR2 YYNGEE. The CDR3 runs to 15 residues. V dropped 0 bases and J dropped 1 base, with 11 bases sitting between them. The source of this sequence is a young man who received the YFV17D yellow fever vaccine. The chain combines TRBV9 with TRBJ2-7, with D perhaps matching TRBD1 or TRBD2 (5 bases each). The sequences come from PBMCs, collected 5 days after the yellow fever booster vaccination. The DNA for the CDR3 is TGTGCCAGCAGCGTAGATGAGGGGCCGTCCTACGAGCAGTACTTC. This codes for CASSVDEGPSYEQYF. The full variable domain, its missing parts supplied by reference TRBV9 and TRBJ2-7, is DSGVTQTPKHLITATGQRVTLRCSPRSGDLSVYWYQQSLDQGLQFLIQYYNGEERAKGNILERFSAQQFPDLHSELNLSSLELGDSALYFCASSVDEGPSYEQYFGPGTRLTVT.